This is a list of T cell receptor beta chains from one sample in a study of beta chain features in type 1 diabetes. Some clones are missing from TCRdb's copy, which holds only in-frame ones; the method was immunoSEQ multiplex PCR. The sample lists about 660,000 clones, around 15% occurring once. The sequencing input was naive CD4+ T cells from blood. The receptors originated from a man younger than 35 with type 1 diabetes. Both conserved end residues are part of each CDR3. The order of the fields is CDR3 DNA, CDR3 protein, D gene, V gene, CDR3 length, clone size, J gene. The D gene is left open where the match is weak. Expanded clones get a size class; other rows say once, few or many, or leave the size out.

TGTGCCAGCAGTCCTACAGGGGTAAACTATGGCTACACCTTC,CASSPTGVNYGYTF,TRBD1,TRBV6-5,14,few,TRBJ1-2
TGTGCCAGCAGCTTAGCGGGACAGGGAATAACTGAAGCTTTCTTT,CASSLAGQGITEAFF,TRBD1,TRBV7-2,15,.,TRBJ1-1
TGTGCCAGCAGCTCGGACAGGGGATCCCACACTGAAGCTTTCTTT,CASSSDRGSHTEAFF,TRBD1,TRBV7-9,15,.,TRBJ1-1
TGCAGCGCTCAAGGGAGCACAGATACGCAGTATTTT,CSAQGSTDTQYF,.,TRBV29-1,12,.,TRBJ2-3
TGTGCCAGCCGCAAATCGGCCGGGGAGCTGTTTTTT,CASRKSAGELFF,.,TRBV11-2,12,.,TRBJ2-2
TGTGCCTGGAGTGACGGGACAGACAATCGTCGAGGCTACACCTTC,CAWSDGTDNRRGYTF,TRBD1,TRBV30,15,.,TRBJ1-2
TGCGCCAGCAGCTTGGGGAGCTCCTACGAGCAGTACTTC,CASSLGSSYEQYF,.,TRBV5-1,13,few,TRBJ2-7
TGTGCCAGCAGACAGACAGCTAACTATGGCTACACCTTC,CASRQTANYGYTF,.,TRBV27,13,.,TRBJ1-2
TGTGCCAGCTCCCGGACAGGGGACATTCAGTACTTC,CASSRTGDIQYF,TRBD1,TRBV18,12,.,TRBJ2-4
TGTGCCACCGAAGAATGGAGTCTCCAAGAGACCCAGTACTTC,CATEEWSLQETQYF,.,TRBV21-1,14,.,TRBJ2-5
TGCAGCGTGGGCCCGCAGGGGGCCACAGATACGCAGTATTTT,CSVGPQGATDTQYF,TRBD1,TRBV29-1,14,.,TRBJ2-3
TGTGCCAGCAGTTACCACGGAAGCATCCGGGGTGAGCAGTTCTTC,CASSYHGSIRGEQFF,.,TRBV6-5,15,.,TRBJ2-1
TGTGCCAGCAGCTCTAAGCTAGCGGACGTCGGCGAGCAGTACTTC,CASSSKLADVGEQYF,TRBD2,TRBV11-1,15,.,TRBJ2-7